This T cell receptor (beta chain) was sequenced during a study of CD8+CD57+ T cells in acquired aplastic anemia. Per germline, CDR1 ENHRY and CDR2 SYGVKD. This CDR3 is 14 amino acids long. V lost 3 bases and J lost 5; bases outside the gene matches: 5. This clonotype was observed many times. Genomic DNA provided the template from which TCR beta VDJ and CDR3 profiles were obtained. MiXCR, run by TCRdb on the reads, gives a single entry per CDR3 protein. The data show some 220,000 distinct CDR3 sequences, about a third seen once. Specimen: sorted CD4+, CD8+, or CD8+CD57+ T cells (not recorded which) from PBMCs. This TCR came from a human donor in good health, serving as a control. This chain uses TRBV10-3 with TRBJ2-5; 8 bases are a match to TRBD2. The CDR3 bases are TGTGCCATCAGTGATACGGGGGGGGGGGAGACCCAGTACTTC. Its translation is CAISDTGGGETQYF.